This TCR beta chain was captured by sequencing in a study of blood T cell repertoires in COVID-19. Sequenced by immunoSEQ multiplex PCR; TCRdb stores in-frame clones only, minus some. The sample includes tens of thousands of clones, around 90% seen only once; the top ten take about a tenth. The CDR3 runs 18 residues. Losses at the gene ends were 4 bases for V and 8 bases for J; bases not matched to a gene: 19. The germline gives CDR1 MNHEY, CDR2 SVGEGT. The specimen sequenced was peripheral blood. The origin of this receptor is a man in his fifties or sixties with active COVID-19. The chain has TRBV6-2 or TRBV6-3 and TRBJ2-4; TRBD2 agrees at 8 bases. The DNA of the CDR3 is TGTGCCAGCAGTTCCACGGGGGGGGATACCGGGACTCCCGACATTCAGTACTTC. This sequence encodes CASSSTGGDTGTPDIQYF.